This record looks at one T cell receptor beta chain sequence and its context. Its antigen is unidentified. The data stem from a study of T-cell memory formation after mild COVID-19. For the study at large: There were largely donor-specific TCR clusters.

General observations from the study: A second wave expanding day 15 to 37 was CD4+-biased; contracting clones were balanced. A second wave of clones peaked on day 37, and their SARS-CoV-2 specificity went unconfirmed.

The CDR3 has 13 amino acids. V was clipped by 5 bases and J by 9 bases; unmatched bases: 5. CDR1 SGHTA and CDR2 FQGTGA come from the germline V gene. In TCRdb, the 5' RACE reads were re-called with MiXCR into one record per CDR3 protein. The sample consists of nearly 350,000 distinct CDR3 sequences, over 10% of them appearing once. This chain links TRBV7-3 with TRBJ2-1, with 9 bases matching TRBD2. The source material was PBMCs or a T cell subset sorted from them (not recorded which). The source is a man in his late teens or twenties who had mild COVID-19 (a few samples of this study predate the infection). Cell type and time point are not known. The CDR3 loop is CASSPSRGGEQFF. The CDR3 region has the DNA TGTGCCAGCAGCCCGTCGCGGGGGGGTGAGCAGTTCTTC.